Shown below are 29 T cell receptor beta chains from a single sample sequenced in a study of blood T cell repertoires in COVID-19. Using immunoSEQ multiplex PCR, the repertoire was profiled, and TCRdb retains in-frame clones only, with some absent. The repertoire holds 90,000 to 110,000 clones, with 84% as singletons. The specimen sequenced was peripheral blood. The receptors here all came from a woman in her fifties or sixties with acute or convalescent COVID-19.

This chain connects TRBV19 to TRBJ1-2, with 9 bases that match TRBD1. Germline V CDR1 and CDR2: LNHDA, SQIVND (reference sequence). The CDR3 consists of 14 residues. Trimming removed 10 bases from V and 2 bases from J; junction bases left unmatched: 8. The CDR3 sequence: CATATGGTNYGYTF. Here the CDR3 DNA reads TGTGCCACCGCGACAGGGGGGACGAACTATGGCTACACCTTC.

In its sample, this clone was seen a few times. The chain has TRBV6-4 and TRBJ1-6, with TRBD1 matching 10 bases. Per germline, CDR1 MRHNA and CDR2 SNTAGT. Trimming at V came to 6 bases and at J to 5 bases, leaving 4 bases not matched to a gene. The CDR3 totals 15 residues. CDR3 region: CASSPGQGDNSPLHF. The CDR3 DNA reads TGTGCCAGCAGCCCAGGACAGGGGGATAATTCACCCCTCCACTTT.

This sequence joins TRBV7-3 and TRBJ2-7, with a weak D call TRBD2 (5 bases). Trimming left V 2 bases short and J 6 bases short, with 14 bases between. CDR1 and CDR2 (germline): SGHTA, FQGTGA. The CDR3 extends over 14 amino acids. CDR3 nucleotides: TGTGCCAGCAGCTTAGGAGGTTCGGTATCCGAGCAGTACTTC. This sequence encodes CASSLGGSVSEQYF.

The V and J genes are TRBV6-5 and TRBJ2-7, with D possibly matching TRBD2 (7 bases). Germline lookup yields CDR1 MNHEY and CDR2 SVGAGI. Trimming cost V 6 bases and J 5 bases, with 20 bases left between them. The CDR3 covers 15 residues. CDR3 sequence reads: CASRGPGGPRHEQYF. The CDR3 DNA reads as TGTGCCAGCAGGGGGCCGGGGGGCCCACGCCACGAGCAGTACTTC.

The chain combines TRBV6-5 with TRBJ2-7, with D possibly being TRBD2 (7 bases). The germline CDR1 and CDR2 sequences are MNHEY and SVGAGI. V was pared by 4 bases and J by 4 bases, with 14 bases between. The CDR3 length is 14 residues. CDR3 DNA: TGTGCCAGCAGTTTCCTCCGGGGGGCTTACGAGCAGTACTTC. Encoded protein: CASSFLRGAYEQYF.

A few counts support this clone. This sequence joins TRBV11-3 and TRBJ1-1, with a tentative D call TRBD1 (6 bases). Germline V gene lookup returns CDR1 SGHNT and CDR2 YENEEA. The CDR3 extends over 13 amino acids. V lost 5 bases, J lost 1 base, and 8 bases lay in between. The CDR3 region is CASSPTGNTEAFF. The CDR3 nucleotides read TGTGCCAGCAGCCCGACAGGGAACACTGAAGCTTTCTTT.

This chain links TRBV6-2 or TRBV6-3 with TRBJ2-4; 7 bases line up with TRBD2. From germline, CDR1 is MNHEY and CDR2 SVGEGT. The CDR3 is 13 amino acids. V lost 4 bases to trimming and J lost 9 bases; unmatched junction nucleotides: 6. Written as DNA, the CDR3 is TGTGCCAGCAGTTCGGGAGGAGTCAGCATTCAGTACTTC. It encodes CASSSGGVSIQYF.

The chain recombines TRBV9 with TRBJ2-2; tentative D call: TRBD2 (6 bases). The CDR3 is 14 amino acids. CDR1 SGDLS and CDR2 YYNGEE come from the germline V gene. V was shortened by 7 bases and J by 1 base, with 11 bases between the two germline ends. CDR3 DNA: TGTGCCAGCGGCGGGGAGTTGAACACCGGGGAGCTGTTTTTT. This codes for CASGGELNTGELFF.

This sequence joins TRBV9 and TRBJ1-1; unclear D gene. The CDR3 length is 15 residues. Trimming pared 0 bases from V and 7 bases from J, leaving 16 bases between. Germline V CDR1 and CDR2: SGDLS, YYNGEE. The CDR3 here is CASSVAFNPRGEAFF. Written as DNA, the CDR3 is TGTGCCAGCAGCGTAGCGTTCAATCCCCGGGGTGAAGCTTTCTTT.

The J gene is TRBJ1-2, the V gene TRBV12-3 or TRBV12-4, with a tentative D call TRBD1 (5 bases). Trimming stripped 4 bases from V and 1 base from J, with 7 bases between. The CDR3 length is 13 residues. As DNA, the CDR3 is TGTGCCAGCAGTTCGACAGTTAACTATGGCTACACCTTC. Residues: CASSSTVNYGYTF.

The CDR3 loop reads CASSLLTGKTQYF. As DNA, the CDR3 is TGTGCCAGCAGCTTACTGACCGGGAAGACCCAGTACTTC. V gene TRBV7-3 combines with J gene TRBJ2-5, with D possibly TRBD2 on 5 matching bases. Germline-derived CDR1 and CDR2 are SGHTA and FQGTGA. The CDR3 is 13 residues long. V was trimmed by 2 bases and J by 6 bases, leaving 10 bases between them.

The chain joins TRBV24-1 to TRBJ2-5; 10 bases agree with TRBD1. The CDR3 length is 16 residues. Germline CDR1 is KGHDR and CDR2 is SFDVKD. V shed 5 bases and J 8 bases; nucleotides not matched to a gene: 13. CDR3 sequence reads: CATSALGGQGLGTQYF. Written as DNA, the CDR3 is TGTGCCACCAGTGCTCTGGGGGGACAGGGGTTAGGAACCCAGTACTTC.

V and J are TRBV19 and TRBJ1-5; D might be TRBD1 (6 bases). Trimming cost V 4 bases and J 2 bases, with 12 bases left between them. Germline CDR1 is LNHDA and CDR2 is SQIVND (reference sequence). This CDR3 is built from 15 residues. CDR3 sequence: CASSTPRTGNQPQHF. The DNA of the CDR3 is TGTGCCAGTAGTACACCCCGGACAGGCAATCAGCCCCAGCATTTT.

J is TRBJ1-4 and V is TRBV10-3, with a possible D match to TRBD1 (6 bases). Germline V gene sequence: CDR1 ENHRY, CDR2 SYGVKD. The CDR3 is 19 residues long. V was shortened by 2 bases and J by 5 bases, with 24 bases between the two germline ends. This chain's CDR3 is CAISENPTGRLQKNEKLFF. The CDR3, as DNA: TGTGCCATCAGTGAGAACCCCACAGGGCGCCTACAGAAAAATGAAAAACTGTTTTTT.

V usage is TRBV14 and J usage is TRBJ1-1, with a tentative D call TRBD1 (5 bases). Trimming took 4 bases from V and 0 from J, leaving 12 bases between them. CDR3 size: 15 residues. CDR1 is SGHDN, CDR2 FVKESK, per germline. The CDR3 bases are TGTGCCAGCAGCCGCGGACAAGTCATGAACACTGAAGCTTTCTTT. Translation gives CASSRGQVMNTEAFF.

The gene calls are TRBV18 and TRBJ2-3; 11 nucleotides align to TRBD2. Germline CDR1 and CDR2: KGHSH and LQKENI. The CDR3 loop spans 17 amino acids. V lost 3 bases, J lost 2 bases, and 7 bases stayed unmatched. CDR3 sequence reads: CASSPLRLAGTTDTQYF. In DNA, the CDR3 is TGTGCCAGCTCACCCCTTAGACTAGCGGGGACCACAGATACGCAGTATTTT.

This clone is a singleton in its sample. The V and J genes are TRBV30 and TRBJ1-1, with 10 nucleotides matching TRBD1. Looked up from germline, CDR1 is GTSNPN and CDR2 is SVGIG (reference sequence). The CDR3 extends over 14 amino acids. The ends lost 4 bases at V and 7 bases at J; junction bases unmatched: 9. CDR3 DNA sequence: TGTGCCTGGAATCCGACAGGGGGCCTGGATGAAGCTTTCTTT. This codes for CAWNPTGGLDEAFF.

This clone was counted a single time. This chain uses TRBV5-1 with TRBJ2-3; D might be TRBD2 (6 bases). CDR1 is SGHRS and CDR2 is YFSETQ in the germline V gene. V lost 4 bases to trimming and J lost 4 bases, with 16 bases between them. The CDR3 runs to 15 residues. Written as DNA, the CDR3 is TGCGCCAGCAGCGCTCGCCGCGGGGACGCAGATACGCAGTATTTT. As protein: CASSARRGDADTQYF.

The chain joins TRBV5-1 to TRBJ2-3; unclear D gene. Between the trimmed V and J ends, which lost 3 bases and 6 bases, there was a span of 8 bases. Germline V lookup: CDR1 SGHRS, CDR2 YFSETQ. The length of the CDR3 is 12 residues. The CDR3 reads CASSSNRDTQYF. CDR3 DNA sequence: TGCGCCAGCAGCTCTAACCGGGATACGCAGTATTTT. Full variable domain (outside the CDR3, taken from reference TRBV5-1 and TRBJ2-3): KAGVTQTPRYLIKTRGQQVTLSCSPISGHRSVSWYQQTPGQGLQFLFEYFSETQRNKGNFPGRFSGRQFSNSRSEMNVSTLELGDSALYLCASSSNRDTQYFGPGTRLTVL.

This clone was counted a single time. The V gene is TRBV10-3, the J gene TRBJ1-4, with D possibly TRBD1 on 5 matching bases. This CDR3 has 13 residues. Germline V gene data show CDR1 as ENHRY and CDR2 as SYGVKD. Deletions cut 6 bases from V and 7 bases from J, with 12 bases between. CDR3 sequence: CAISGGAFEKLFF. The CDR3 nucleotides are TGTGCCATCAGCGGGGGAGCATTTGAAAAACTGTTTTTT.

The chain recombines TRBV3-1 (or the pseudogene TRBV3-2) with TRBJ1-6; 8 bases are shared with TRBD1. Trimming removed 7 bases from V and 6 bases from J; junction bases left unmatched: 5. Germline CDR1 and CDR2: LGHDT and YNNKEL (reference sequence). This CDR3 has 14 residues. CDR3: CASNNRGGNSPLHF. CDR3 bases: TGTGCCAGCAATAACAGGGGGGGTAATTCACCCCTCCACTTT.

This clone was seen just once. The chain has TRBV6-5 and TRBJ2-3, with 7 bases matching TRBD1. The CDR3 length is 15 residues. V trimming: 1 base; J trimming: 1 base; junction bases outside the gene matches: 2. CDR1 is MNHEY, CDR2 SVGAGI, per germline. The CDR3 DNA reads as TGTGCCAGCAGTTACTTCGGGACAGGCACAGATACGCAGTATTTT. Translated: CASSYFGTGTDTQYF.

The gene calls are TRBV18 and TRBJ1-1, with D perhaps TRBD1 (6 bases). The V and J ends lost 2 bases and 4 bases respectively, with 11 bases between them. The germline V gene encodes CDR1 KGHSH and CDR2 LQKENI. This CDR3 region has 14 residues. CDR3 sequence (DNA): TGTGCCAGCTCACCAGGGGAGGGGGTCACTGAAGCTTTCTTT. Its protein is CASSPGEGVTEAFF.

The rearrangement joins TRBV30 to TRBJ1-1; no clear D gene. V was shortened by 4 bases and J by 2 bases, with 23 bases between the two germline ends. CDR1 is GTSNPN and CDR2 is SVGIG in the germline V gene (reference sequence). The CDR3 spans 17 residues. For the CDR3, the DNA is TGTGCCTGGATGCGTGATTTGGGAGGGCGGATAAACACTGAAGCTTTCTTT. Protein product: CAWMRDLGGRINTEAFF.

J is TRBJ1-2 and V is TRBV5-1, with a possible D match to TRBD1 (5 bases). Germline CDR1 is SGHRS and CDR2 is YFSETQ. Trimming stripped 4 bases from V and 4 bases from J, with 17 bases between. The CDR3 consists of 15 residues. The CDR3 region has the DNA TGCGCCAGCAGCCCGTCGGGGGGGAAACCCTATGGCTACACCTTC. Encoded protein: CASSPSGGKPYGYTF.

This clone was observed a handful of times. The V gene is TRBV3-1 (or the pseudogene TRBV3-2), the J gene TRBJ2-2; no reliable D call. The CDR3 contains 14 residues. Germline V gene data show CDR1 as LGHDT and CDR2 as YNNKEL (reference sequence). V gave up 4 bases and J gave up 5 bases, with 11 bases separating them. In nucleotides, the CDR3 is TGTGCCAGCAGCCGAAATCCTCGGACCGGGGAGCTGTTTTTT. Amino acid sequence: CASSRNPRTGELFF.

The chain uses TRBV7-8 and TRBJ2-2, with D possibly TRBD2 on 7 matching bases. Trimming pared 2 bases from V and 5 bases from J, leaving 12 bases between. The germline CDR1 and CDR2 sequences are SGHVS and FQNEAQ. The CDR3 spans 15 residues. Here the CDR3 DNA reads TGTGCCAGCAGCTTATCCGGGGGGCAAACCGGGGAGCTGTTTTTT. Protein product: CASSLSGGQTGELFF.

Only a few counts were recorded for this clone. This chain uses TRBV5-1 with TRBJ2-2; 14 bases agree with TRBD2. V trimming: 0 bases; J trimming: 7 bases; junction bases outside the gene matches: 11. This CDR3 has 19 amino acids. Germline V gene data show CDR1 as SGHRS and CDR2 as YFSETQ. CDR3 nucleotide sequence: TGCGCCAGCAGCTTGGTCCCGACTAGCGGGGGGGCTAAGGACGGGGAGCTGTTTTTT. It yields the protein CASSLVPTSGGAKDGELFF.

The genes are TRBV5-1 and TRBJ2-7; TRBD1 agrees at 9 bases. The junction had 8 bases not matched to a gene; V was cut back by 5 bases and J by 2 bases. Germline lookup yields CDR1 SGHRS and CDR2 YFSETQ. CDR3 length: 15 amino acids. This CDR3 is CASRAGTGLTYEQYF. The CDR3 DNA reads as TGCGCCAGCAGGGCCGGGACAGGGTTGACCTACGAGCAGTACTTC.